This TCR beta chain was sequenced in a study of cytomegalovirus exposure and HLA in healthy donors. Study-level information: Around 78 million unique TCR sequences came from HLA-typed donors in an early release.

Whole-study results and caveats: A missense variant in DCLRE1C was later tied to TCR beta V- and J-gene trimming. Accurate predictions that matched the HLA-A and HLA-B alleles of most subjects were reportedly made from TCR beta sequences. About 87% or about 30% of the time was how often most TCR beta V segments were productive, according to an earlier analysis.

The PCR made use of 60 Vbeta and 13 Jbeta primers. The table came from immunoSEQ multiplex PCR; TCRdb's copy has only in-frame clones and leaves some out. The sample contains about 43,000 clones, around 56% of which appear only once. CDR1 and CDR2 from the germline V gene are SNHLY and FYNNEI. CDR3 length: 13 residues. A few counts support this clone. Its specificity is unknown. This receptor was taken from a man aged 55 to 70 in good health and CMV-seronegative. The J gene is TRBJ1-1, the V gene TRBV2; D call uncertain. What was sequenced was PBMCs. The chain's CDR3 is CAEREHMNTEAFF. CDR3 bases: TGTGCAGAGCGAGAGCATATGAACACTGAAGCTTTCTTT.